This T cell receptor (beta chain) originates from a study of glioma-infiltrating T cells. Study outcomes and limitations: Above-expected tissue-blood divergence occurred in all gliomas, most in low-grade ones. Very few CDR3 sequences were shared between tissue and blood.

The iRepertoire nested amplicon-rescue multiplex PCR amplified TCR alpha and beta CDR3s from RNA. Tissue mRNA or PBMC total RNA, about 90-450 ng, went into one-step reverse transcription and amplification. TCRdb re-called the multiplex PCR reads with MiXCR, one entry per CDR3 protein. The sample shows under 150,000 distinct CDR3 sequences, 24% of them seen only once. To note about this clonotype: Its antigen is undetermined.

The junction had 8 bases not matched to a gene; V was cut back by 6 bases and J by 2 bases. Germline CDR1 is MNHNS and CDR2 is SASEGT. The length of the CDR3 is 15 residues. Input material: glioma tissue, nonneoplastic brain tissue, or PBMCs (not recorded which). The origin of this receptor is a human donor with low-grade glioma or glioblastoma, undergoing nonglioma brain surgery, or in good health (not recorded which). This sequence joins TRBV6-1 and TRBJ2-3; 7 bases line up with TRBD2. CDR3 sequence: CASSPQAGITDTQYF. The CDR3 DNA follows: TGTGCCAGCAGCCCCCAAGCGGGGATCACAGATACGCAGTATTTT.